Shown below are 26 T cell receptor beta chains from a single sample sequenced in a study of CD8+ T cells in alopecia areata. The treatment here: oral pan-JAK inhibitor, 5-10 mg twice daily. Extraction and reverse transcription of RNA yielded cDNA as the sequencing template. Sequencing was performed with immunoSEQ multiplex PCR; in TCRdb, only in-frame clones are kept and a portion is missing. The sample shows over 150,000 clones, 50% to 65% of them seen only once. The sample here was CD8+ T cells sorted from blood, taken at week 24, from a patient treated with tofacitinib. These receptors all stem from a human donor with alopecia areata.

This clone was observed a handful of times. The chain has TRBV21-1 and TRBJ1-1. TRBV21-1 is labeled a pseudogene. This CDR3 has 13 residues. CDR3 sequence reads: CASINPGNTEAFF. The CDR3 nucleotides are TGTGCCAGCATAAATCCGGGGAACACTGAAGCTTTCTTT.

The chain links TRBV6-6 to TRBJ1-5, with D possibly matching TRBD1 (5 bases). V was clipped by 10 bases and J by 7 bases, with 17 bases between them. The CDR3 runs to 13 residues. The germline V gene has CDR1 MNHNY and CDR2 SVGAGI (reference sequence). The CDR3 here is CATYRGDVQPQHF. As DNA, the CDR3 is TGTGCCACCTATCGGGGGGATGTCCAGCCCCAGCATTTT.

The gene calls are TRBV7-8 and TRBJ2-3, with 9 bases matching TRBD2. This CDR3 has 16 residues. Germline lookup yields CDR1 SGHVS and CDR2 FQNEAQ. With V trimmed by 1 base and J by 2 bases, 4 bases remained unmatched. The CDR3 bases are TGTGCCAGCAGCTTAGTGGTAGCGGGGGTCACAGATACGCAGTATTTT. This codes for CASSLVVAGVTDTQYF. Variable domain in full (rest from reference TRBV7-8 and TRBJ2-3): GAGVSQSPRYKVAKRGQDVALRCDPISGHVSLFWYQQALGQGPEFLTYFQNEAQLDKSGLPSDRFFAERPEGSVSTLKIQRTQQEDSAVYLCASSLVVAGVTDTQYFGPGTRLTVL.

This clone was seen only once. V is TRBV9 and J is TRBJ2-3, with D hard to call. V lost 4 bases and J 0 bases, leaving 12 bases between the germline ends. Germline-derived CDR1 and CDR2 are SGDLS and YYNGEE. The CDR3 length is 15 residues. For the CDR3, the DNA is TGTGCCAGCAGCACCGAGGACGCTAGCACAGATACGCAGTATTTT. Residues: CASSTEDASTDTQYF.

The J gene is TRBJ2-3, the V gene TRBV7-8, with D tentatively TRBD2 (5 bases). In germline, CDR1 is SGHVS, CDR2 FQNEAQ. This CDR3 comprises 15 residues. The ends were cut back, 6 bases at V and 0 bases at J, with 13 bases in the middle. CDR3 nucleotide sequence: TGTGCCAGCAGTATGAGCGGTACTAGCACAGATACGCAGTATTTT. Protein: CASSMSGTSTDTQYF.

CDR3 bases: TGTGCCAGCAGCCCCTCAGGCTCCCATAGCAATCAGCCCCAGCATTTT. Protein product: CASSPSGSHSNQPQHF. The chain is built from TRBV7-8 and TRBJ1-5; D is unclear. Germline V gene sequence: CDR1 SGHVS, CDR2 FQNEAQ. The CDR3 spans 16 residues. V was shortened by 5 bases and J by 0 bases, with 14 bases between the two germline ends.

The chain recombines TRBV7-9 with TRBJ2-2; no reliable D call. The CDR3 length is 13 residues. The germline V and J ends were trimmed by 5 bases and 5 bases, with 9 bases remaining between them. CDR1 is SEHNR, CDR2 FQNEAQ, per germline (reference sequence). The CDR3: CASSQATTGELFF. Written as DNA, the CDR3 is TGTGCCAGCAGCCAAGCGACGACCGGGGAGCTGTTTTTT.

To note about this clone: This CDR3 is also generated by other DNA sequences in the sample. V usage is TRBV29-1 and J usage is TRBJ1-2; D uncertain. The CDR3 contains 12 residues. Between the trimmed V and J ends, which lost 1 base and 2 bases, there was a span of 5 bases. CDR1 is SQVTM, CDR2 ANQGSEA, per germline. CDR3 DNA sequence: TGCAGCGTTGAAGGCTCAAACTATGGCTACACCTTC. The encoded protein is CSVEGSNYGYTF.

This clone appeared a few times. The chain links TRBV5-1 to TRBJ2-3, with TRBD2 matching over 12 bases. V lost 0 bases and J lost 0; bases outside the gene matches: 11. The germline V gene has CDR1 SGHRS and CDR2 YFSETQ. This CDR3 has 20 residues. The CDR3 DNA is TGCGCCAGCAGCTTGGCCACTAGCGGGGGGCCCCGGGGAAGCACAGATACGCAGTATTTT. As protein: CASSLATSGGPRGSTDTQYF. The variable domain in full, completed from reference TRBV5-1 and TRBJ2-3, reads KAGVTQTPRYLIKTRGQQVTLSCSPISGHRSVSWYQQTPGQGLQFLFEYFSETQRNKGNFPGRFSGRQFSNSRSEMNVSTLELGDSALYLCASSLATSGGPRGSTDTQYFGPGTRLTVL.

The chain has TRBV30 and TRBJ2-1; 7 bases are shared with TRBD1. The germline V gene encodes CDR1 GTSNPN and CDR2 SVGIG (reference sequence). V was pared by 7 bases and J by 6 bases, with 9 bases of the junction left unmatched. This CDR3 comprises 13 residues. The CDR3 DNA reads TGTGCCTCGACAGGGCTCGTGGCCAATGAGCAGTTCTTC. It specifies CASTGLVANEQFF.

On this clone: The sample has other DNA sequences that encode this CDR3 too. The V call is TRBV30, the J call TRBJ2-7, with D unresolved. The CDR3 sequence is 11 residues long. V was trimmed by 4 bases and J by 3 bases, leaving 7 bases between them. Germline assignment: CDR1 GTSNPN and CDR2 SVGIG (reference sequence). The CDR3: CAWTTGYEQYF. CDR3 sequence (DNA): TGTGCCTGGACCACCGGCTACGAGCAGTACTTC. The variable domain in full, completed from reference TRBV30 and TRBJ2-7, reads SQTIHQWPATLVQPVGSPLSLECTVEGTSNPNLYWYRQAAGRGLQLLFYSVGIGQISSEVPQNLSASRPQDRQFILSSKKLLLSDSGFYLCAWTTGYEQYFGPGTRLTVT.

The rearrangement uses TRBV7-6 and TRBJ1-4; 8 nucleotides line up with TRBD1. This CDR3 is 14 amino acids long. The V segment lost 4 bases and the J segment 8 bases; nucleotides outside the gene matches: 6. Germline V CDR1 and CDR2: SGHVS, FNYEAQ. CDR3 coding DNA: TGTGCCAGCAGCTCGGGACAGGTCCCGGAAAAACTGTTTTTT. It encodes CASSSGQVPEKLFF.

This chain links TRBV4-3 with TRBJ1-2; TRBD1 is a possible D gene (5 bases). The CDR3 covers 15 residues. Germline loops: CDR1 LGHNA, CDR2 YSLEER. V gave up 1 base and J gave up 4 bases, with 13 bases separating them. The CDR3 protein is CASSQASQGSYGYTF. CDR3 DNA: TGCGCCAGCAGCCAAGCTTCTCAGGGCTCCTATGGCTACACCTTC.

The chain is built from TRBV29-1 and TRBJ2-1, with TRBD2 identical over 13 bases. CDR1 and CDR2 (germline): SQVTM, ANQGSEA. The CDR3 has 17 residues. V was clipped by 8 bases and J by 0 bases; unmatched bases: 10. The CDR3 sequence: CSTGTSGDHYSYNEQFF. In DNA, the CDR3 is TGCAGCACCGGGACTAGCGGGGACCATTACTCCTACAATGAGCAGTTCTTC.

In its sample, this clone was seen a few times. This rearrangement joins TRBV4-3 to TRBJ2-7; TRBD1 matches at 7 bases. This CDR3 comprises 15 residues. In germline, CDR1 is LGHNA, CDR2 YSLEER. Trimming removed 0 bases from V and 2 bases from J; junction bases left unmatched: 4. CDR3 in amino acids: CASSQDPQGPYEQYF. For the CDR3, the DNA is TGCGCCAGCAGCCAAGACCCACAGGGGCCCTACGAGCAGTACTTC.

The CDR3 is CSVRQNTEAFF. The CDR3 nucleotides are TGCAGCGTCCGACAGAACACTGAAGCTTTCTTT. The chain links TRBV29-1 to TRBJ1-1; unclear D gene. Germline CDR1 reads SQVTM; CDR2 reads ANQGSEA. The CDR3 runs to 11 residues. The V gene lost 6 bases and the J gene lost 1 base, with 6 bases spanning the gap.

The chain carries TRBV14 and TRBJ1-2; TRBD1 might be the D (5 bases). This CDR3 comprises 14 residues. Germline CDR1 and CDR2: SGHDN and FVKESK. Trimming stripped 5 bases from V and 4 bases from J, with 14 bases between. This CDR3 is CASSEGRYVYGYTF. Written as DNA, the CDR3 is TGTGCCAGCAGCGAGGGACGGTATGTCTATGGCTACACCTTC.

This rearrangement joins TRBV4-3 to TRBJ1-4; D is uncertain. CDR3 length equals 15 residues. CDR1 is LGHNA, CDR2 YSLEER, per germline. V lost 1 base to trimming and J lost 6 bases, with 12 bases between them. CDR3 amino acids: CASSQAWGLDEKLFF. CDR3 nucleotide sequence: TGCGCCAGCAGCCAAGCGTGGGGATTGGATGAAAAACTGTTTTTT.

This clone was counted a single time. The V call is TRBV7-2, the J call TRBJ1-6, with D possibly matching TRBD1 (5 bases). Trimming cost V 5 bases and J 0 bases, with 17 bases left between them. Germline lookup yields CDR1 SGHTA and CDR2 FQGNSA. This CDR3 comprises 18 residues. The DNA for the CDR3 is TGTGCCAGCAGCCCGAGGGGTCTCGAGAGCTCCTATAATTCACCCCTCCACTTT. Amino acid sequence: CASSPRGLESSYNSPLHF.

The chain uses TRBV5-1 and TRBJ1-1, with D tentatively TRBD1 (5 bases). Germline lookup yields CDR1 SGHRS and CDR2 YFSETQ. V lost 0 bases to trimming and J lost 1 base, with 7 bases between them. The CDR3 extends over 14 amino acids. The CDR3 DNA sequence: TGCGCCAGCAGCTTGGGGGGCTCGAACACTGAAGCTTTCTTT. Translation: CASSLGGSNTEAFF.

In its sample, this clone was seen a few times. Written as DNA, the CDR3 is TGTGCCAGCAGTCCACGACAAGGTTCGGCTGAAGCTTTCTTT. Translated, it gives CASSPRQGSAEAFF. The chain uses TRBV6-4 and TRBJ1-1, with no clear D. The length of the CDR3 is 14 residues. The V end lost 5 bases, the J end lost 6 bases, and 16 bases lay between the germline ends. Germline-derived CDR1 and CDR2 are MRHNA and SNTAGT.

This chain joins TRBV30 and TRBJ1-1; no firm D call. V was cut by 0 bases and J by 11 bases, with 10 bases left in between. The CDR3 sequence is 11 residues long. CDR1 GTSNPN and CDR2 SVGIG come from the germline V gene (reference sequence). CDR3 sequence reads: CAWSVGSWAFF. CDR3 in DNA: TGTGCCTGGAGTGTCGGCAGCTGGGCTTTCTTT.

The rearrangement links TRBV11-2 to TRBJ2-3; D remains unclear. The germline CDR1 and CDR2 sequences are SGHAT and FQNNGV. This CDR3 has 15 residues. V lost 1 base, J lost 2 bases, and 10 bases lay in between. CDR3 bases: TGTGCCAGCAGCTTAGGTTTAAGGCCCACAGATACGCAGTATTTT. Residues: CASSLGLRPTDTQYF.

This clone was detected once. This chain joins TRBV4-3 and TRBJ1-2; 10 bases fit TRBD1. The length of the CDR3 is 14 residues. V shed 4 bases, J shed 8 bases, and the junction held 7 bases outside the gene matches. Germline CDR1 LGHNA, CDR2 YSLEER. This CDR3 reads CASSLDRGRRGYTF. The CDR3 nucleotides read TGCGCCAGCAGCCTTGACAGGGGGCGGAGAGGCTACACCTTC.

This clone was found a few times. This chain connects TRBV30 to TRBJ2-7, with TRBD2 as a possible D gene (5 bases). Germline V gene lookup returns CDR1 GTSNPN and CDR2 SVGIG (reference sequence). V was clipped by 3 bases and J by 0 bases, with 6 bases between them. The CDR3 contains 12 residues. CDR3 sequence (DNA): TGTGCCTGGAGGAGGGACTCCTACGAGCAGTACTTC. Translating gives CAWRRDSYEQYF.

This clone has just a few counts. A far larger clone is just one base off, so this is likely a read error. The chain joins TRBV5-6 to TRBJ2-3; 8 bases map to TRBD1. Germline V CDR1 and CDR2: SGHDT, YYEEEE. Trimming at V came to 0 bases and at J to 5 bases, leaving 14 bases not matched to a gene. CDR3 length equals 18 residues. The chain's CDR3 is CASSLGRFDRGRGDTQYF. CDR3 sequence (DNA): TGTGCCAGCAGCTTGGGGCGATTTGACAGGGGAAGAGGAGATACGCAGTATTTT.